These T cell receptor beta chains were read from a single sample in a study of identical twins. One entry per CDR3 protein, called by TCRdb with MiXCR from the 5' RACE reads. The sample holds 1.5 million to 2 million distinct CDR3 sequences, about 31% seen once. Sequenced sample: cord blood. Receptors originate from a newborn girl in good health. The CDR3 runs from the conserved cysteine through the conserved F or W. The D gene is left open where the match is weak. Rows give clone size only sometimes, using once, few, many, or a class for an expanded clone.

>16|TRBJ2-4|TRBV4-1|few|-
CASSQGGKGAKNIQYF
TGCGCCAGCAGCCAAGGGGGGAAGGGGGCCAAAAACATTCAGTACTTC
>11|TRBJ1-5|TRBV12-3/TRBV12-4|-|-
CASRRGRVQHF
TGTGCCAGCAGGAGGGGAAGGGTCCAGCATTTT
>17|TRBJ2-2|TRBV7-9|-|TRBD2
CASSLLSSGKDTGELFF
TGTGCCAGCAGCTTATTATCTAGCGGGAAGGACACCGGGGAGCTGTTTTTT
>15|TRBJ2-4|TRBV10-3|-|-
CAISEGGTAKNIQYF
TGTGCCATCAGTGAGGGTGGGACAGCCAAAAACATTCAGTACTTC
>15|TRBJ2-7|TRBV11-1|-|-
CASSRFQGSSYEQYF
TGTGCCAGCAGCCGTTTTCAGGGAAGCTCCTACGAGCAGTACTTC
>15|TRBJ2-1|TRBV7-2|-|-
CASSPSPGFYNEQFF
TGTGCCAGCAGTCCTTCCCCGGGGTTCTACAATGAGCAGTTCTTC
>12|TRBJ2-5|TRBV11-2|many|-
CASSFGGETQYF
TGTGCCAGCAGCTTTGGGGGAGAGACCCAGTACTTC
>13|TRBJ1-5|TRBV28|-|-
CATARLLNQPQHF
TGTGCCACCGCTCGGCTCCTTAATCAGCCCCAGCATTTT
>16|TRBJ1-2|TRBV28|few|TRBD1
CASSLQDRGGGYGYTF
TGTGCCAGCAGTTTACAGGACAGGGGAGGGGGCTATGGCTACACCTTC
>14|TRBJ2-1|TRBV29-1|-|-
CSVVRQGYYNEQFF
TGCAGCGTTGTGAGGCAGGGTTACTACAATGAGCAGTTCTTC
>16|TRBJ1-5|TRBV5-6|-|TRBD1
CASSFFGGGINQPQHF
TGTGCCAGCAGCTTTTTTGGAGGGGGCATCAATCAGCCCCAGCATTTT
>16|TRBJ2-4|TRBV6-6|-|TRBD2
CASSPLGEGSKNIQYF
TGTGCCAGCAGTCCCTTAGGGGAGGGGAGCAAAAACATTCAGTACTTC
>15|TRBJ2-7|TRBV20-1|-|-
CSARDSEPSYNEQYF
TGCAGTGCTAGAGATTCGGAGCCCTCCTACAATGAGCAGTACTTC
>15|TRBJ2-3|TRBV7-2|-|-
CASSLVGWGTDTQYF
TGTGCCAGCAGCTTAGTTGGTTGGGGCACAGATACGCAGTATTTT
>15|TRBJ1-4|TRBV4-1|few|-
CASSQVGGTNEKLFF
TGCGCCAGCAGCCAAGTGGGGGGGACTAATGAAAAACTGTTTTTT
>18|TRBJ1-6|TRBV28|-|-
CASSPTGTQSSYNSPLHF
TGTGCCAGCAGTCCGACCGGGACGCAGAGCTCCTATAATTCACCCCTCCACTTT
>11|TRBJ2-5|TRBV5-1|many|-
CASSSAETQYF
TGCGCCAGCAGCTCAGCAGAGACCCAGTACTTC
>13|TRBJ2-7|TRBV29-1|many|TRBD1
CSVGDRPSYEQYF
TGCAGCGTTGGGGACAGACCCTCCTACGAGCAGTACTTC
>14|TRBJ2-1|TRBV28|few|TRBD2
CAGKAGGESNEQFF
TGTGCCGGGAAAGCGGGAGGGGAATCCAATGAGCAGTTCTTC
>14|TRBJ2-7|TRBV19|few|TRBD1
CASTPGQGRYEQYF
TGTGCTTCTACTCCGGGACAGGGAAGGTACGAGCAGTACTTC
>11|TRBJ2-4|TRBV2|many|-
CASSEGNIQYF
TGTGCCAGCAGTGAGGGAAACATTCAGTACTTC
>14|TRBJ2-7|TRBV7-9|-|-
CASSSALLRDEQYF
TGTGCCAGCAGCTCCGCCCTACTACGCGACGAGCAGTACTTC
>12|TRBJ1-6|TRBV4-2|few|-
CASSQGVTPLHF
TGTGCCAGCAGCCAAGGGGTAACGCCCCTCCACTTT
>16|TRBJ2-3|TRBV6-1|few|TRBD2
CASRGSGAASTDTQYF
TGTGCCAGCAGGGGTAGCGGGGCCGCTAGCACAGATACGCAGTATTTT
>14|TRBJ2-1|TRBV14|-|-
CASSPTLVINEQFF
TGTGCCAGCAGCCCCACACTAGTAATCAATGAGCAGTTCTTC
>13|TRBJ2-1|TRBV2|-|-
CASTREAYNEQFF
TGTGCCAGCACGAGAGAGGCCTACAATGAGCAGTTCTTC
>16|TRBJ1-1|TRBV7-2|-|-
CASSPGYRAAGTEAFF
TGTGCCAGCAGCCCTGGTTACAGGGCTGCTGGGACTGAAGCTTTCTTT
>17|TRBJ2-1|TRBV13|few|-
CASSLVGLETSYNEQFF
TGTGCCAGCAGCTTAGTAGGTTTAGAAACCTCCTACAATGAGCAGTTCTTC
>15|TRBJ1-1|TRBV7-2|-|TRBD1
CASSLGRGRNTEAFF
TGTGCCAGCAGCTTAGGGAGGGGGCGGAACACTGAAGCTTTCTTT
>13|TRBJ2-7|TRBV30|-|-
CAWRVGNSYEQYF
TGTGCCTGGAGGGTCGGCAACTCCTACGAGCAGTACTTC
>14|TRBJ2-3|TRBV20-1|-|-
CSAPRGAHTDTQYF
TGCAGTGCGCCCAGGGGGGCGCACACAGATACGCAGTATTTT
>15|TRBJ1-2|TRBV7-9|-|-
CASSLVEGAIYGYTF
TGTGCCAGCAGCTTAGTGGAGGGCGCGATCTATGGCTACACCTTC
>11|TRBJ1-5|TRBV28|-|-
CASSTTEPQHF
TGTGCCAGCAGTACCACGGAGCCCCAGCATTTT
>16|TRBJ2-3|TRBV27|-|TRBD2
CASSRTSGGPTDTQYF
TGTGCCAGCAGCCGGACTAGCGGGGGGCCCACAGATACGCAGTATTTT
>17|TRBJ2-6|TRBV5-5|once|-
CASSLTRRDSGANVLTF
TGTGCCAGCAGCTTGACTAGACGGGACTCTGGGGCCAACGTCCTGACTTTC
>13|TRBJ2-7|TRBV5-1|few|-
CASSIDGHYEQYF
TGCGCCAGCAGCATAGACGGTCACTACGAGCAGTACTTC
>15|TRBJ2-1|TRBV20-1|few|TRBD2
CSALRASGPTNEQFF
TGCAGTGCACTACGGGCTAGCGGGCCGACAAATGAGCAGTTCTTC
>20|TRBJ2-3|TRBV6-5|-|-
CASSYSTRVGADFNLDTQYF
TGTGCCAGCAGTTACTCAACCCGGGTGGGGGCCGATTTTAACTTAGATACGCAGTATTTT
>15|TRBJ2-5|TRBV28|many|TRBD2
CASSLTGGGQETQYF
TGTGCCAGCAGTTTAACGGGAGGCGGTCAGGAGACCCAGTACTTC
>16|TRBJ2-7|TRBV27|-|TRBD1
CAGSPYPGTGGHEQYF
TGTGCCGGCAGTCCCTACCCCGGGACAGGGGGACACGAGCAGTACTTC
>13|TRBJ2-7|TRBV27|few|-
CASSPARPYEQYF
TGTGCCAGCAGTCCAGCGCGCCCCTACGAGCAGTACTTC
>13|TRBJ1-1|TRBV27|-|-
CASRGGRGTEAFF
TGTGCCTCGCGGGGGGGCAGGGGCACTGAAGCTTTCTTT
>14|TRBJ1-1|TRBV9|-|-
CASSAAGQNTEAFF
TGTGCCAGCAGCGCTGCGGGACAGAACACTGAAGCTTTCTTT
>17|TRBJ1-5|TRBV4-2|few|TRBD1
CASSQDDRGYSNQPQHF
TGTGCCAGCAGCCAAGATGACAGGGGATATAGCAATCAGCCCCAGCATTTT
>16|TRBJ2-7|TRBV20-1|-|-
CSASKRTAHPSYEQYF
TGCAGTGCCTCCAAGAGGACAGCCCACCCCTCCTACGAGCAGTACTTC
>15|TRBJ2-1|TRBV18|once|TRBD2
CASSPGGGGSNEQFF
TGTGCCAGCTCACCAGGCGGGGGGGGAAGCAATGAGCAGTTCTTC